A selection of T cell receptor beta chains follows, all from one sample in a study of T cell responses to AZD1222 COVID-19 vaccine. Sequenced by immunoSEQ multiplex PCR; TCRdb stores in-frame clones only, minus some. Of about 110,000 clones in the sample, 81% were seen once. Sample: peripheral blood, taken on day 0 of AZD1222 vaccination. The receptor source for this set is an adult in good health. CDR3s leave out the opening cysteine and the closing phenylalanine or tryptophan. The order of the fields is J gene, V gene, CDR3 protein.

J gene: TRBJ2-1
V gene: TRBV7-2
CDR3 protein: ASSDRARGSSGEQF

J gene: TRBJ1-2
V gene: TRBV7-6
CDR3 protein: ASSPREEFYGYT

J gene: TRBJ2-1
V gene: TRBV4-1
CDR3 protein: ASSHANLRLAGGRDYNEQF

J gene: TRBJ1-2
V gene: TRBV27
CDR3 protein: ASSWGTGASYGYT

J gene: TRBJ2-1
V gene: TRBV18
CDR3 protein: ASSLTSGRFNEQF

J gene: TRBJ1-2
V gene: TRBV5-6
CDR3 protein: ASSSSANYGYT

J gene: TRBJ1-1
V gene: TRBV6-7
CDR3 protein: ASFPTGYGTEAF

J gene: TRBJ1-4
V gene: TRBV7-9
CDR3 protein: ASSLVPAMEKLF

J gene: TRBJ1-4
V gene: TRBV5-1
CDR3 protein: ASSLLTTNEKLF

J gene: TRBJ2-7
V gene: TRBV11-2
CDR3 protein: ASSLGGQAFGEQY

J gene: TRBJ1-6
V gene: TRBV7-6
CDR3 protein: ASSPGQRMGSYNSPLH

J gene: TRBJ2-2
V gene: TRBV10-1
CDR3 protein: ASGTGADTGELF

J gene: TRBJ1-1
V gene: TRBV2
CDR3 protein: ASSLDSYTEAF

J gene: TRBJ2-7
V gene: TRBV15
CDR3 protein: ATSRGQGAPVQY

J gene: TRBJ2-5
V gene: TRBV5-4
CDR3 protein: ASSPWTSGEETQY

J gene: TRBJ1-1
V gene: TRBV6-5
CDR3 protein: ASSYFMATEAF

J gene: TRBJ1-5
V gene: TRBV19
CDR3 protein: ASSTPGHHSNQPQH

J gene: TRBJ2-2
V gene: TRBV15
CDR3 protein: ATRRGTTGELF

J gene: TRBJ1-2
V gene: TRBV6-2/TRBV6-3
CDR3 protein: ASSDAHQGASGYT

J gene: TRBJ1-1
V gene: TRBV4-1
CDR3 protein: ASSRGANTEAF

J gene: TRBJ2-7
V gene: TRBV7-6
CDR3 protein: ASSRDRGFSYEQY

J gene: TRBJ1-2
V gene: TRBV4-1
CDR3 protein: ATTSGPQLNYGYT

J gene: TRBJ1-2
V gene: TRBV2
CDR3 protein: ASSSRQGNYGYT

J gene: TRBJ1-4
V gene: TRBV29-1
CDR3 protein: SVEDPPPLTNEKLF

J gene: TRBJ2-3
V gene: TRBV10-3
CDR3 protein: AISEGGDTQY

J gene: TRBJ2-3
V gene: TRBV7-9
CDR3 protein: ASSPRTESTDTQY

J gene: TRBJ1-4
V gene: TRBV6-6
CDR3 protein: ASRPRGEYGEKLF